Reported below is one TCR beta chain. As yet, its antigen is unknown. The entry originates in a study of CD8+ T cells in alopecia areata. Study-wide background: Tofacitinib ran for 6 to 18 months before 6 months off drug.

Looked up from germline, CDR1 is GTSNPN and CDR2 is SVGIG (reference sequence). The CDR3 has 13 amino acids. Deletions cut 5 bases from V and 6 bases from J, with 17 bases between. Study-wide findings and caveats: Compared with mice, patients displayed less clear TCR sharing, possibly for HLA-related reasons.

Following extraction, RNA underwent reverse transcription to cDNA, which served as the sequencing template. The data were produced by immunoSEQ multiplex PCR, yet TCRdb's version contains in-frame clones alone and is incomplete. The sample lists some 110,000 clones, around two fifths seen once, with 2.5% to 3.5% in the top ten. The source material was CD4+ T cells sorted from blood. The receptor comes from a human donor with alopecia areata. The chain employs TRBV30 and TRBJ2-7, with D possibly TRBD2 on 5 matching bases. The CDR3: CAWAGQLFSEQYF. The CDR3, as DNA: TGTGCCTGGGCGGGCCAGCTCTTCTCCGAGCAGTACTTC.